This TCR beta chain was recovered during a study of blood T cell repertoires in COVID-19. For the study at large: COVID-19 samples, acute and convalescent, were from the United States, Italy and Spain. The analysed material was cDNA or gDNA that came from T cells, B-cell-depleted T cells, or PBMCs.

V shed 4 bases and J 2 bases; nucleotides not matched to a gene: 4. Germline V gene data show CDR1 as SGDLS and CDR2 as YYNGEE. There are 14 residues in the CDR3. Profiled with immunoSEQ multiplex PCR; TCRdb holds only in-frame clones, not every one. The table records about 170,000 clones, roughly 84% of them present only once. This TCR was recovered from a man aged 65 to 85 with active or convalescent COVID-19. V gene TRBV9 combines with J gene TRBJ1-2; 8 bases match TRBD1. The sample taken for sequencing was peripheral blood. The CDR3 DNA follows: TGTGCCAGCAGCCAATGGGACAGGAACTATGGCTACACCTTC. Encoded protein: CASSQWDRNYGYTF.